This paragraph reports one T cell receptor (beta chain). Its antigen is unidentified. At collection, donors were nominally healthy, but unrecorded immune exposures were probable. Trimming cost V 0 bases and J 6 bases; bases outside gene matches: 5. Germline V gene lookup returns CDR1 LNHNV and CDR2 YYDKDF (reference sequence). The CDR3 spans 14 residues. PCR involved 60 Vbeta and 13 Jbeta primers. This table comes from immunoSEQ multiplex PCR, and its TCRdb copy is limited to in-frame clones, with some not included. Of under 200,000 clones in the sample, more than 70% are singletons; the top ten hold 6.3%. The record originates from a study of cytomegalovirus exposure and HLA in healthy donors. Study outcomes and limitations: CMV antigen specificity was confirmed in vitro for a few CMV-associated chains.

The V gene is TRBV15, the J gene TRBJ2-7; 7 bases match TRBD2. Sequenced sample: PBMCs. This sequence was found in a male donor in good health and CMV-seropositive. This chain's CDR3 is CATSREREVSEQYF. The CDR3 DNA is TGTGCCACCAGCAGAGAACGGGAGGTCAGCGAGCAGTACTTC.